Presented here are 7 T cell receptor beta chains from one specimen sequenced in a study of identifying expanded T cells in peripheral blood. Sequencing used immunoSEQ multiplex PCR; TCRdb keeps in-frame clones, though not all of them. The sample includes some 90,000 clones, more than 70% of them seen just once. The sample consisted of blood. These receptors all come from a person between 18 and 75 years old in good health.

The chain uses TRBV27 and TRBJ2-7; 10 nucleotides align to TRBD1. Per the germline V gene, CDR1 is MNHEY and CDR2 is SMNVEV (reference sequence). Germline trimming cut 7 bases from V and 3 bases from J; bases unmatched to any gene: 6. This CDR3 has 14 amino acids. CDR3 nucleotide sequence: TGTGCCAGCACCGCCCGGGACAGGGGCTACGAGCAGTACTTC. Protein product: CASTARDRGYEQYF.

This chain connects TRBV7-2 to TRBJ1-2; 7 nucleotides line up with TRBD1. The length of the CDR3 is 13 residues. The V gene end was trimmed by 5 bases and the J gene end by 2 bases; junction bases not matched to a gene: 2. Germline loops: CDR1 SGHTA, CDR2 FQGNSA. The DNA for the CDR3 is TGTGCCAGCAGCGCGGGACAGAACTATGGCTACACCTTC. Translation: CASSAGQNYGYTF. The variable domain in full, with the rest retrieved from reference TRBV7-2 and TRBJ1-2, is GAGVSQSPSNKVTEKGKDVELRCDPISGHTALYWYRQSLGQGLEFLIYFQGNSAPDKSGLPSDRFSAERTGGSVSTLTIQRTQQEDSAVYLCASSAGQNYGYTFGSGTRLTVV.

The count of this clone is one. The chain couples TRBV6-6 to TRBJ2-3, with D perhaps given as TRBD1 or TRBD2 (5 bases each). Germline V lookup: CDR1 MNHNY, CDR2 SVGAGI (reference sequence). The CDR3 length is 13 residues. Trimming removed 7 bases at V and 2 bases at J, with 10 bases between. The DNA of the CDR3 is TGTGCCAGCAAAGGGACGGACACAGATACGCAGTATTTT. It codes for CASKGTDTDTQYF.

The chain employs TRBV19 and TRBJ1-2; D is possibly TRBD1 (6 bases). The CDR3 is made up of 20 amino acids. The V end was cut by 7 bases, the J end by 0 bases, with 30 bases between. From germline, CDR1 is LNHDA and CDR2 SQIVND (reference sequence). This CDR3 reads CASTLNGGPGHRRANYGYTF. As DNA, the CDR3 is TGTGCCAGTACCCTTAACGGGGGACCGGGACACCGGCGGGCTAACTATGGCTACACCTTC.

The rearrangement uses TRBV27 and TRBJ2-1, with D tentatively TRBD2 (6 bases). V lost 5 bases, J lost 2 bases, and 13 bases lay in between. Germline V gene sequence: CDR1 MNHEY, CDR2 SMNVEV (reference sequence). This CDR3 comprises 15 residues. CDR3: CASSGGTATYNEQFF. The CDR3, as DNA: TGTGCCAGCAGTGGAGGGACGGCGACCTACAATGAGCAGTTCTTC.

The chain carries TRBV7-8 and TRBJ1-1; a weak D match, TRBD1 (6 bases). V was pared by 4 bases and J by 6 bases, with 9 bases between. This CDR3 spans 12 amino acids. CDR1 and CDR2 from the germline V gene are SGHVS and FQNEAQ. This chain's CDR3 is CASSSTGPEAFF. In DNA form, the CDR3 reads TGTGCCAGCAGCTCGACAGGACCTGAAGCTTTCTTT.

CDR3 region: CASSWGLAGDNEQFF. CDR3 nucleotide sequence: TGTGCCAGCAGCTGGGGACTAGCGGGGGACAATGAGCAGTTCTTC. This sequence joins TRBV6-1 and TRBJ2-1, with TRBD2 identical over 14 bases. The germline V gene encodes CDR1 MNHNS and CDR2 SASEGT. V was pared by 6 bases and J by 5 bases, with 3 bases of the junction left unmatched. There are 15 residues in the CDR3.